A selection of T cell receptor beta chains follows, all from one sample in a study of T cells in Graves' hyperthyroidism and ophthalmopathy. TCRdb fed the multiplex PCR reads into MiXCR, producing one record per CDR3 protein. This table has more than 250,000 distinct CDR3 sequences, about 16% appearing once. The sample consisted of blood. The receptors were sampled from a woman in her forties or fifties with Graves' hyperthyroidism that later progressed to Graves' ophthalmopathy. The conserved cysteine and the conserved F or W are not part of the CDR3 here. Each record gives: V gene, J gene, CDR3 protein.

TRBV7-9	TRBJ2-2	ASSLAAGELF
TRBV19	TRBJ2-3	ASSITGVGSTQY
TRBV6-6	TRBJ2-7	ASSYSSFGRLGEQY
TRBV2	TRBJ1-2	ASSQDWRAVDYGYT
TRBV2	TRBJ1-6	ASSSYSPLH
TRBV7-2	TRBJ1-5	ASSRGSGQPQH
TRBV5-1	TRBJ2-3	ASSEVAGRTDTQY
TRBV27	TRBJ2-2	ASTKTANTGELF
TRBV28	TRBJ2-3	ASKESAPTDTQY
TRBV3-1	TRBJ1-1	ATKGQPNTEAF
TRBV24-1	TRBJ2-3	ATSSRGRALDTQY
TRBV3-1	TRBJ2-7	ASSQDGRGTYEQY
TRBV19	TRBJ2-7	ASAPSGRASLAYEQY
TRBV28	TRBJ2-5	ASSYHRGVGETQY
TRBV13	TRBJ2-2	ASSHLVLSAGELF
TRBV7-9	TRBJ2-1	ASSWGGGRSHNEQF
TRBV18	TRBJ2-1	ASSPSGKGNEQF
TRBV24-1	TRBJ2-2	ATSDQGKGTGELF
TRBV25-1	TRBJ2-5	ASSEFGTGGETQY
TRBV28	TRBJ1-6	ASSLSPGQGSYNSPLH
TRBV24-1	TRBJ1-5	ATSDYDNQPQH